The 5 T cell receptor beta chains below come from one sample, sequenced in a study of shared clonotypes between healthy human individuals. Method: immunoSEQ multiplex PCR; TCRdb's copy keeps in-frame clones and lacks some. The profile shows about 1,800,000 clones, approximately 94% of them singletons. The naive CD8 population came from CD45RO-negative cells selected for CCR7, without terminally differentiated effector memory CD45RA+ cells. Sequencing used naive CD8+ T cells sorted from blood. The receptors originated from a man aged 18-30 years in good health.

CDR3 in amino acids: CASSQGQGVSDEQYF. CDR3 nucleotide sequence: TGTGCCAGCAGCCAGGGACAGGGAGTCTCTGACGAGCAGTACTTC. The V call is TRBV14, the J call TRBJ2-7; 9 nucleotides agree with TRBD1. This CDR3 region has 15 residues. Germline values: CDR1 SGHDN, CDR2 FVKESK. Trimming cost V 3 bases and J 5 bases; bases outside gene matches: 8.

CDR3 in DNA: TGCAGCGCCAGGTCCAACTATGGCTACACCTTC. This codes for CSARSNYGYTF. This sequence joins TRBV29-1 and TRBJ1-2; unclear D gene. Germline V CDR1 and CDR2: SQVTM, ANQGSEA. The CDR3 loop spans 11 amino acids. The germline V and J ends were trimmed by 7 bases and 2 bases, with 8 bases remaining between them.

This clone was observed once. The chain links TRBV6-5 to TRBJ2-7; perhaps TRBD2 as D (5 bases). Trimming removed 11 bases from V and 4 bases from J, with 18 bases in between. There are 13 residues in the CDR3. Germline assignment: CDR1 MNHEY and CDR2 SVGAGI. Here the CDR3 reads CASRAGPTYEQYF. The CDR3 DNA reads TGTGCCTCCCGGGCGGGCCCGACGTACGAGCAGTACTTC.

The V call is TRBV30, the J call TRBJ2-5, with TRBD2 matching 10 bases. CDR1 and CDR2 (germline): GTSNPN, SVGIG (reference sequence). This CDR3 spans 15 amino acids. With V trimmed by 2 bases and J by 1 base, 4 bases remained unmatched. The CDR3 nucleotides read TGTGCCTGGAGTTTCCTAGCGGGGGCCCAAGAGACCCAGTACTTC. Protein sequence: CAWSFLAGAQETQYF.

This clone appeared a single time. The chain carries TRBV6-5 and TRBJ2-7; 8 bases match TRBD1. This CDR3 is 14 amino acids long. The V gene end was trimmed by 5 bases and the J gene end by 0 bases; junction bases not matched to a gene: 3. Germline loops: CDR1 MNHEY, CDR2 SVGAGI. The CDR3 here is CASSQTGASYEQYF. DNA of the CDR3: TGTGCCAGCAGTCAGACAGGGGCCTCCTACGAGCAGTACTTC.